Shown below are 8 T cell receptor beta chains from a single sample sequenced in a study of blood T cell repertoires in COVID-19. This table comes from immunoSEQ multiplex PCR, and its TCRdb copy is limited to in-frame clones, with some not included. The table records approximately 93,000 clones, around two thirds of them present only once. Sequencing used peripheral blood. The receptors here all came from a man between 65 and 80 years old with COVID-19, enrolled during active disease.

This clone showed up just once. The CDR3 is CASAGQGSQPQHF. The DNA for the CDR3 is TGTGCCAGCGCGGGACAGGGTAGTCAGCCCCAGCATTTT. The V and J genes are TRBV27 and TRBJ1-5, with 9 bases matching TRBD1. Germline CDR1 MNHEY, CDR2 SMNVEV (reference sequence). This CDR3 region has 13 residues. V lost 8 bases and J lost 6; bases outside the gene matches: 5.

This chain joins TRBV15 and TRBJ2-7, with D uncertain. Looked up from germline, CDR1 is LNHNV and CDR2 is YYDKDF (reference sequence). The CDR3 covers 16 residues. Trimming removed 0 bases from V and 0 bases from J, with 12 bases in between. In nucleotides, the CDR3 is TGTGCCACCAGCAGAGATGTGGCGGATAGCTCCTACGAGCAGTACTTC. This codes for CATSRDVADSSYEQYF.

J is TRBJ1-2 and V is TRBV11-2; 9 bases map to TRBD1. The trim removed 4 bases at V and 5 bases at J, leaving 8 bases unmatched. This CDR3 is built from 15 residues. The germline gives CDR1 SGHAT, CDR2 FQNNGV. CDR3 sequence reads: CASSSPQGAKYGYTF. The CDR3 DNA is TGTGCCAGCAGCTCACCACAGGGGGCCAAATATGGCTACACCTTC.

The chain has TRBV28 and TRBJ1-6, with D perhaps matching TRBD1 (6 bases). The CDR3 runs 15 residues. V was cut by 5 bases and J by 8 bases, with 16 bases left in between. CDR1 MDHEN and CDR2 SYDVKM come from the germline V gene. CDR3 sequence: CASSPGGRGDSPLHF. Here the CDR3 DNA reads TGTGCCAGCAGTCCGGGAGGGAGGGGGGATTCACCCCTCCACTTT.

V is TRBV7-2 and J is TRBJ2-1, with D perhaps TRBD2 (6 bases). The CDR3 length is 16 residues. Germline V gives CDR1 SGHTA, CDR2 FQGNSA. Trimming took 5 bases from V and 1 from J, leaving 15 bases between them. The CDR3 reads CASSPSAGQSYNEQFF. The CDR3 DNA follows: TGTGCCAGCAGCCCTTCCGCGGGGCAGTCCTACAATGAGCAGTTCTTC.

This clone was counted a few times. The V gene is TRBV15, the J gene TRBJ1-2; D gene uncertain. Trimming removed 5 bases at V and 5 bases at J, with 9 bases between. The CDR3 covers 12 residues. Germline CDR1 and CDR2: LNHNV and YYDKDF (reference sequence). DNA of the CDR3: TGTGCCACCAGCGCCCGGACTTATGGCTACACCTTC. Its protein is CATSARTYGYTF. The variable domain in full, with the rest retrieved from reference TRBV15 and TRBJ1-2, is DAMVIQNPRYQVTQFGKPVTLSCSQTLNHNVMYWYQQKSSQAPKLLFHYYDKDFNNEADTPDNFQSRRPNTSFCFLDIRSPGLGDTAMYLCATSARTYGYTFGSGTRLTVV.

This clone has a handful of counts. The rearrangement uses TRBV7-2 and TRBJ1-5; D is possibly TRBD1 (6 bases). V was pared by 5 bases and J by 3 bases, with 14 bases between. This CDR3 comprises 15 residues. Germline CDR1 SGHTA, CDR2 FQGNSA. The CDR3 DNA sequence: TGTGCCAGCAGCCAAGGGGGGGCCTACAATCAGCCCCAGCATTTT. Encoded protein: CASSQGGAYNQPQHF.

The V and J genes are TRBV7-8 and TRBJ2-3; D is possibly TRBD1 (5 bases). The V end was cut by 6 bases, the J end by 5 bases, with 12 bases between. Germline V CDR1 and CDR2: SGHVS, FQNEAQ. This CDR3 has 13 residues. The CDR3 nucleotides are TGTGCCAGCAGGCCAGGGTGGGGAGATACGCAGTATTTT. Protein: CASRPGWGDTQYF.